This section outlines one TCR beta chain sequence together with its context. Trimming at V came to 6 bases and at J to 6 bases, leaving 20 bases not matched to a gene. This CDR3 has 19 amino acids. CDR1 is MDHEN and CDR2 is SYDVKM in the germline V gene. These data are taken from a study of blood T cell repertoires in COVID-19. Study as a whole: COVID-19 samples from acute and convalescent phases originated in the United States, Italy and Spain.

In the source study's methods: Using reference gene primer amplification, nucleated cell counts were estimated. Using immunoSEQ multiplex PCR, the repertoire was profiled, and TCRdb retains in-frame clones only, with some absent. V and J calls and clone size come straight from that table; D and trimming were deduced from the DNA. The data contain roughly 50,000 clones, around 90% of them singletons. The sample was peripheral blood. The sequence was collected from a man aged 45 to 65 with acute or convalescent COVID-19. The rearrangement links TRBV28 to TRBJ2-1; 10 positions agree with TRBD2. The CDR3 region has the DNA TGTGCCAGCAGGACTAGTCCCTTGGAGCTAGCGGGAGTATCCAATGAGCAGTTCTTC. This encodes CASRTSPLELAGVSNEQFF.